The 11 T cell receptor beta chains presented below share a single source sample, sequenced in a study of blood T cell repertoires in COVID-19. Only in-frame clones appear in the TCRdb table, and some are missing; sequencing was by immunoSEQ multiplex PCR. Of under 200,000 clones listed, about 88% are singletons. Sequenced: peripheral blood. The receptors derive from a woman of 80 years or more in a cohort sampled during active or convalescent COVID-19.

The genes are TRBV24-1 and TRBJ1-2; 7 positions match TRBD1. The CDR3 consists of 15 residues. With 1 base clipped from V and 3 bases from J, the junction kept 4 bases outside the gene matches. Germline loops: CDR1 KGHDR, CDR2 SFDVKD. CDR3 DNA: TGTGCCACCAGTGATTTTAAGGGGGCGGACTATGGCTACACCTTC. Its translation: CATSDFKGADYGYTF.

The V gene is TRBV27, the J gene TRBJ2-3; D is unclear. The CDR3 extends over 15 amino acids. V lost 6 bases, J lost 4 bases, and 17 bases lay in between. CDR1 MNHEY and CDR2 SMNVEV come from the germline V gene (reference sequence). This CDR3 is CASRSQVKKADTQYF. DNA of the CDR3: TGTGCCAGCAGGAGTCAGGTAAAAAAAGCAGATACGCAGTATTTT.

CDR3 sequence (DNA): TGTGCCAGCCGCAACAGGGCGAAGTACACCGGGGAGCTGTTTTTT. As protein: CASRNRAKYTGELFF. The J gene is TRBJ2-2, the V gene TRBV19, with D perhaps matching TRBD1 (6 bases). V lost 9 bases and J 3 bases, leaving 17 bases between the germline ends. Germline V gene data show CDR1 as LNHDA and CDR2 as SQIVND (reference sequence). There are 15 residues in the CDR3.

This chain uses TRBV9 with TRBJ1-2; possibly TRBD1 for D (5 bases). The V and J ends lost 4 bases and 1 base respectively, with 17 bases between them. This CDR3 is 16 amino acids long. Germline assignment: CDR1 SGDLS and CDR2 YYNGEE. The CDR3 here is CASSRLGRGDNYGYTF. As DNA, the CDR3 is TGTGCCAGCAGCCGACTCGGGCGGGGCGATAACTATGGCTACACCTTC.

The chain couples TRBV27 to TRBJ1-1; D is perhaps TRBD1 (5 bases). Trimming cost V 5 bases and J 4 bases, with 14 bases left between them. Germline V gene sequence: CDR1 MNHEY, CDR2 SMNVEV (reference sequence). This CDR3 region has 14 residues. The CDR3 reads CASSAGEGATEAFF. Written as DNA, the CDR3 is TGTGCCAGCAGTGCGGGGGAGGGCGCCACTGAAGCTTTCTTT.

The chain joins TRBV27 to TRBJ2-5; 12 bases match TRBD2. With V trimmed by 3 bases and J by 6 bases, 5 bases remained unmatched. The V gene's germline CDR1 is MNHEY and CDR2 SMNVEV (reference sequence). CDR3 length: 15 amino acids. The CDR3 DNA sequence: TGTGCCAGCAGTTTTTCTAGCGGGGGGGCGCAGACCCAGTACTTC. It codes for CASSFSSGGAQTQYF.

The chain carries TRBV20-1 and TRBJ2-5, with D maybe TRBD2 (5 bases). Trimming took 7 bases from V and 2 from J, leaving 8 bases between them. Germline loops: CDR1 DFQATT, CDR2 SNEGSKA (reference sequence). CDR3 length equals 11 residues. The CDR3 protein is CSGTPQETQYF. As DNA, the CDR3 is TGCAGTGGGACTCCGCAAGAGACCCAGTACTTC.

The CDR3 coding sequence is TGTGCCAGCAGTCCCCAGGGACTAGCGGGGGCTTACAATGAGCAGTTCTTC. Its protein is CASSPQGLAGAYNEQFF. The chain links TRBV28 to TRBJ2-1; 14 bases are a match to TRBD2. V lost 5 bases to trimming and J lost 4 bases; unmatched junction nucleotides: 7. The CDR3 loop spans 17 amino acids. Germline CDR1 reads MDHEN; CDR2 reads SYDVKM.

The chain employs TRBV7-2 and TRBJ1-1, with D possibly being TRBD1 (5 bases). The CDR3 loop spans 19 amino acids. Trimming removed 2 bases at V and 4 bases at J, with 26 bases between. Germline loops: CDR1 SGHTA, CDR2 FQGNSA. The CDR3 loop is CASSLLRRGGVGSSTEAFF. The CDR3 nucleotides are TGTGCCAGCAGCTTACTCCGCCGTGGGGGGGTCGGGTCAAGCACTGAAGCTTTCTTT.

J is TRBJ1-1 and V is TRBV6-2 or TRBV6-3, with 8 positions matching TRBD1. The CDR3 is 14 amino acids. Unmatched junction bases numbered 2, after V lost 0 bases and J lost 5 bases. Germline lookup yields CDR1 MNHEY and CDR2 SVGEGT. As DNA, the CDR3 is TGTGCCAGCAGTTACTCGGACAGGGTAACTGAAGCTTTCTTT. Protein sequence: CASSYSDRVTEAFF.

Here the CDR3 reads CASSLGLWSTSGNEQFF. CDR3 DNA: TGCGCCAGCAGCTTGGGACTTTGGTCGACAAGCGGCAATGAGCAGTTCTTC. The V and J genes are TRBV5-1 and TRBJ2-1, with D tentatively TRBD2 (5 bases). Germline assignment: CDR1 SGHRS and CDR2 YFSETQ. The CDR3 covers 17 residues. V lost 0 bases, J lost 6 bases, and 19 bases lay in between.